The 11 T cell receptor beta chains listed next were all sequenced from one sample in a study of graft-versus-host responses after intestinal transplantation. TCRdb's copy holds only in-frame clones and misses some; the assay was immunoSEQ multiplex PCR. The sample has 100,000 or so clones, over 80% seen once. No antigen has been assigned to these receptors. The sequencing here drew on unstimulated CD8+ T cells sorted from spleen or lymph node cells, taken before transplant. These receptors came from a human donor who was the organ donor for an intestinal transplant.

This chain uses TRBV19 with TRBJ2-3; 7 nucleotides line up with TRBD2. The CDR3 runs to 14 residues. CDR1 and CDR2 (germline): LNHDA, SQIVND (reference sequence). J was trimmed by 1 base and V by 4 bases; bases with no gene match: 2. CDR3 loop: CASSREGGTDTQYF. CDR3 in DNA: TGTGCCAGTAGTAGGGAGGGAGGCACAGATACGCAGTATTTT.

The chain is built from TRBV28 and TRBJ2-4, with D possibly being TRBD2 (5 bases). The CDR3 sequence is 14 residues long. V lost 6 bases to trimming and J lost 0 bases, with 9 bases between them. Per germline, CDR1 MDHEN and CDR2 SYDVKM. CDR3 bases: TGTGCCAGCAGGAGGGATTTAGCCAAAAACATTCAGTACTTC. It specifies CASRRDLAKNIQYF.

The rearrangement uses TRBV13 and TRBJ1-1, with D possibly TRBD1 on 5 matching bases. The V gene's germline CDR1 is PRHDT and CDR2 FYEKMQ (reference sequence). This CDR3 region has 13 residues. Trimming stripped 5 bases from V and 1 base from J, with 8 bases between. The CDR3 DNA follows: TGTGCCAGCAGCGGCCAGGGGAACACTGAAGCTTTCTTT. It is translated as CASSGQGNTEAFF. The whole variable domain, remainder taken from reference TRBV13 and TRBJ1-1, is AAGVIQSPRHLIKEKRETATLKCYPIPRHDTVYWYQQGPGQDPQFLISFYEKMQSDKGSIPDRFSAQQFSDYHSELNMSSLELGDSALYFCASSGQGNTEAFFGQGTRLTVV.

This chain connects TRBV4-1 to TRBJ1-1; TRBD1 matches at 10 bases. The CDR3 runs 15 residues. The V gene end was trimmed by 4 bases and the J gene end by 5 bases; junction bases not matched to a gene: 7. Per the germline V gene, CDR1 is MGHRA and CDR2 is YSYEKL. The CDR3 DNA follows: TGCGCCAGCAGCCGTCCGGGACAGGGGAAAACTGAAGCTTTCTTT. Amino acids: CASSRPGQGKTEAFF.

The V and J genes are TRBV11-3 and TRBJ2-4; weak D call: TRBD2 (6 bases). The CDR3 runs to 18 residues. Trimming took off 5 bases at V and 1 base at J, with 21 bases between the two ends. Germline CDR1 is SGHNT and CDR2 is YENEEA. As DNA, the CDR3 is TGTGCCAGCAGCCGGGAGCCGTTGGTAGCGGCCGCCAAAAACATTCAGTACTTC. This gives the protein CASSREPLVAAAKNIQYF.

The CDR3 loop is CASSGRDRGLDTQYF. The CDR3 DNA is TGTGCCAGCTCTGGCCGGGACAGGGGGCTAGATACGCAGTATTTT. This chain connects TRBV6-5 to TRBJ2-3; TRBD1 aligns across 12 bases. Germline V gene sequence: CDR1 MNHEY, CDR2 SVGAGI. This CDR3 is built from 15 residues. The junction had 8 bases not matched to a gene; V was cut back by 8 bases and J by 5 bases.

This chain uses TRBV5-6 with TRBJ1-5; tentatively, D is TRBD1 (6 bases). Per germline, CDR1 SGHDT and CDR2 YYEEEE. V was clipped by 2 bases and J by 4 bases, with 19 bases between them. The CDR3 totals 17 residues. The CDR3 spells CASSLHVGTLDNQPQHF. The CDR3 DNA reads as TGTGCCAGCAGCTTACACGTAGGGACACTTGATAATCAGCCCCAGCATTTT.

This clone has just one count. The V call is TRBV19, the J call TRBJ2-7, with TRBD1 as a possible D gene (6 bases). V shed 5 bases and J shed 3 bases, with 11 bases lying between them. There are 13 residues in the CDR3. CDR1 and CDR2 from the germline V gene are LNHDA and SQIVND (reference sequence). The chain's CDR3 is CASSPGTNYEQYF. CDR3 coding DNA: TGTGCCAGTAGTCCCGGGACAAACTACGAGCAGTACTTC.

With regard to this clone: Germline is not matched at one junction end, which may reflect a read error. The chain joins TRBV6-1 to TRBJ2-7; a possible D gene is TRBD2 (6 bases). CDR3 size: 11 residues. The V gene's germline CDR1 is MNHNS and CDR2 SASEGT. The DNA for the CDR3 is TGTGCCAGCAAGGAGATGGAGGGGCCGGACTTC. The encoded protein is CASKEMEGPDF.

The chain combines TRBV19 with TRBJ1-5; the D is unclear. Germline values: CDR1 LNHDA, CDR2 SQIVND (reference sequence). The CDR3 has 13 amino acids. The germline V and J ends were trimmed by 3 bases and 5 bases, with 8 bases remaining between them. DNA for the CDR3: TGTGCCAGTAGTATTTATGTCGATCAGCCCCAGCATTTT. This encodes CASSIYVDQPQHF.

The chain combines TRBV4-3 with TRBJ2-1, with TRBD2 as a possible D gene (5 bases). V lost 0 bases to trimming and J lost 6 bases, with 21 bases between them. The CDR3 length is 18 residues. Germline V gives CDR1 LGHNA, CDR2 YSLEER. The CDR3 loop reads CASSQDINGWEFRNEQFF. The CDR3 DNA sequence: TGCGCCAGCAGCCAAGATATCAATGGGTGGGAGTTTCGCAATGAGCAGTTCTTC.